Below are 7 T cell receptor beta chains sequenced from a single sample in a study of blood T cell repertoires in COVID-19 (dated by TCRdb to 2020 to 2022). Library preparation was by the immunoSEQ multiplex PCR assay. TCRdb retrieved this table from immuneACCESS and kept in-frame rearrangements only. Not all clones are present; in checked studies, unresolved V genes account for under half, and no reason is known for the remainder. The sample profile shows 350,000 to 400,000 clones; about 89% of them were found once. The ten largest make up around 3% of the sample. The sequenced sample was peripheral blood. Every receptor here comes from a woman in her thirties with COVID-19, enrolled during active disease.

The V and J genes are TRBV28 and TRBJ1-2; the D gene is possibly TRBD1 (5 bases). CDR1 MDHEN and CDR2 SYDVKM come from the germline V gene. V gave up 2 bases and J gave up 3 bases, with 13 bases separating them. This CDR3 comprises 15 residues. The CDR3 sequence is CASSLTTVRDYGYTF. DNA of the CDR3: TGTGCCAGCAGTTTAACGACAGTAAGGGACTATGGCTACACCTTC.

The V call is TRBV4-3, the J call TRBJ2-3; 8 bases align to TRBD2. Germline lookup yields CDR1 LGHNA and CDR2 YSLEER. Trimming removed 0 bases from V and 2 bases from J; junction bases left unmatched: 4. This CDR3 has 16 amino acids. The CDR3 nucleotides read TGCGCCAGCAGCCAAGATCCCGGGAGGGCCACAGATACGCAGTATTTT. It yields the protein CASSQDPGRATDTQYF.

The genes are TRBV10-3 and TRBJ2-1; D unclear. CDR3 size: 12 residues. Trimming stripped 2 bases from V and 6 bases from J, with 5 bases between. CDR1 ENHRY and CDR2 SYGVKD come from the germline V gene. The CDR3 here is CAISEGSNEQFF. The CDR3 nucleotides are TGTGCCATCAGTGAGGGTAGCAATGAGCAGTTCTTC.

The chain employs TRBV7-2 and TRBJ2-3; 15 bases match TRBD2. This CDR3 is 19 amino acids long. With V trimmed by 0 bases and J by 3 bases, 7 bases remained unmatched. Germline loops: CDR1 SGHTA, CDR2 FQGNSA. CDR3 protein: CASSLARTSGGASTDTQYF. DNA for the CDR3: TGTGCCAGCAGCTTAGCACGGACTAGCGGGGGGGCGTCAACAGATACGCAGTATTTT.

The chain has TRBV10-3 and TRBJ2-1; 9 nucleotides match TRBD2. V gave up 3 bases and J gave up 0 bases; unmatched junction bases: 3. The CDR3 totals 16 residues. Germline loops: CDR1 ENHRY, CDR2 SYGVKD. The CDR3 spells CAISDRSGSSYNEQFF. DNA for the CDR3: TGTGCCATCAGTGATCGTAGCGGGAGCTCCTACAATGAGCAGTTCTTC.

This CDR3 is CASSLVPQGSSYNEQFF. The CDR3 DNA sequence: TGTGCCAGCAGCTTAGTCCCGCAGGGGAGCTCCTACAATGAGCAGTTCTTC. The chain couples TRBV7-2 to TRBJ2-1; a weak D match, TRBD1 (6 bases). V was clipped by 1 base and J by 0 bases, with 13 bases between them. The CDR3 is 17 residues long. In germline, CDR1 is SGHTA, CDR2 FQGNSA.

The chain joins TRBV13 to TRBJ2-7; TRBD1 aligns across 8 bases. V shed 10 bases and J 3 bases; nucleotides not matched to a gene: 11. This CDR3 contains 14 residues. From germline, CDR1 is PRHDT and CDR2 FYEKMQ (reference sequence). The CDR3 DNA is TGTGCCACCGCTGCAGGACAGGGCCACTACGAGCAGTACTTC. This translates into CATAAGQGHYEQYF. The variable domain in full, completed from reference TRBV13 and TRBJ2-7, reads AAGVIQSPRHLIKEKRETATLKCYPIPRHDTVYWYQQGPGQDPQFLISFYEKMQSDKGSIPDRFSAQQFSDYHSELNMSSLELGDSALYFCATAAGQGHYEQYFGPGTRLTVT.